The source of this T cell receptor beta chain is a study of blood T cell repertoires in COVID-19. Study-level background: Samples came from the United States, Italy and Spain, spanning acute and convalescent COVID-19. The analysed material was cDNA or gDNA that came from T cells, B-cell-depleted T cells, or PBMCs.

Study processing details: Reference gene primers were amplified, and this amplification served to estimate nucleated cell counts. Method: immunoSEQ multiplex PCR; TCRdb's copy keeps in-frame clones and lacks some. D and trimming come from the DNA, and the V and J calls and clone size come from that table. This sample has 80,000 to 95,000 clones, with approximately 75% found just once. V lost 2 bases to trimming and J lost 5 bases, with 14 bases between them. Germline assignment: CDR1 LGHNA and CDR2 YSLEER. The CDR3 runs 15 residues. The chain is built from TRBV4-3 and TRBJ2-3, with D perhaps TRBD1 (6 bases). The source is a woman between 45 and 65 years old with acute or convalescent COVID-19. Sequenced input: peripheral blood. CDR3 sequence (DNA): TGCGCCAGCAGCCAAAGGCAGGGGACGGGAGATACGCAGTATTTT. It translates to CASSQRQGTGDTQYF.